Detailed here is one TCR beta chain. The CDR3 runs 13 residues. Germline-derived CDR1 and CDR2 are SGHDN and FVKESK. Trimming removed 4 bases from V and 3 bases from J; junction bases left unmatched: 2. The sample is drawn from a study of T cell changes during pregnancy in multiple sclerosis. Sequencing used immunoSEQ multiplex PCR; TCRdb keeps in-frame clones, though not all of them. The table shows 35,000 to 45,000 clones, with about nine tenths occurring only once. The material was CD4+ T cells from peripheral blood mononuclear cells, obtained in the third trimester of pregnancy. This receptor was obtained from a female donor with multiple sclerosis, enrolled in a pregnancy study. V is TRBV14 and J is TRBJ1-2; 7 bases map to TRBD1. The CDR3 bases are TGTGCCAGCAGCCCCGACAGGGACTATGGCTACACCTTC. Translation: CASSPDRDYGYTF.